One and the same sample provided the 11 T cell receptor beta chains below, sequenced in a study of blood T cell repertoires in COVID-19. Sequencing used immunoSEQ multiplex PCR; TCRdb keeps in-frame clones, though not all of them. This sample has about 62,000 clones, with about nine tenths found just once. Specimen: peripheral blood. Receptors were obtained from a woman of 80 years or more with acute or convalescent COVID-19.

This clone is a singleton in its sample. This rearrangement joins TRBV21-1 to TRBJ2-2; the table's TRBD2 call for D was not verified on the DNA. TRBV21-1 is annotated as a pseudogene. This CDR3 comprises 17 residues. This CDR3 reads CASSKGGAGENTGELFF. The CDR3 DNA reads as TGTGCCAGCAGCAAAGGGGGAGCGGGAGAGAACACCGGGGAGCTGTTTTTT.

This rearrangement joins TRBV5-4 to TRBJ2-1; 12 nucleotides agree with TRBD2. The junction had 3 bases not matched to a gene; V was cut back by 4 bases and J by 7 bases. Per the germline V gene, CDR1 is SGHNT and CDR2 is YYREEE (reference sequence). The CDR3 has 14 amino acids. The CDR3 region is CASSPGLAGNEQFF. The CDR3 DNA is TGTGCCAGCAGCCCTGGACTAGCGGGGAATGAGCAGTTCTTC. The whole variable domain, filled in from reference TRBV5-4 and TRBJ2-1, reads ETGVTQSPTHLIKTRGQQVTLRCSSQSGHNTVSWYQQALGQGPQFIFQYYREEENGRGNFPPRFSGLQFPNYSSELNVNALELDDSALYLCASSPGLAGNEQFFGPGTRLTVL.

The chain couples TRBV5-1 to TRBJ1-3; no reliable D call. Germline V gene lookup returns CDR1 SGHRS and CDR2 YFSETQ. The CDR3 loop spans 15 amino acids. V was trimmed by 2 bases and J by 1 base, leaving 10 bases between them. CDR3 DNA sequence: TGCGCCAGCAGCTTCATGCCAGGATCTGGAAACACCATATATTTT. It encodes CASSFMPGSGNTIYF.

The J gene is TRBJ2-3, the V gene TRBV7-2; D is possibly TRBD2 (6 bases). Germline V gives CDR1 SGHTA, CDR2 FQGNSA. The CDR3 extends over 13 amino acids. Trimming took 1 base from V and 5 from J, leaving 7 bases between them. The CDR3 spells CASSLGGEDTQYF. As DNA, the CDR3 is TGTGCCAGCAGCTTAGGGGGGGAAGATACGCAGTATTTT.

This clone was recorded only once. V gene TRBV3-1 (or the pseudogene TRBV3-2) combines with J gene TRBJ1-5; no reliable D call. Germline assignment: CDR1 LGHDT and CDR2 YNNKEL (reference sequence). This CDR3 has 12 amino acids. V was clipped by 1 base and J by 6 bases, with 4 bases between them. The CDR3 DNA follows: TGTGCCAGCAGCCAAGGAGCTCAGCCCCAGCATTTT. It translates to CASSQGAQPQHF.

The J gene is TRBJ1-6, the V gene TRBV7-9; D gene ambiguous. From germline, CDR1 is SEHNR and CDR2 FQNEAQ (reference sequence). CDR3 length: 13 amino acids. The V end was cut by 2 bases, the J end by 7 bases, with 6 bases between. The CDR3 loop reads CASSLSLNSPLHF. The CDR3 DNA sequence: TGTGCCAGCAGCTTATCTTTAAATTCACCCCTCCACTTT.

CDR3 coding DNA: TGTGCCAGCAGCTCACTAGCGGAACTCGAGCAGTACTTC. Protein: CASSSLAELEQYF. The J gene is TRBJ2-7, the V gene TRBV7-8; the match to TRBD2 covers 8 bases. The CDR3 covers 13 residues. Per the germline V gene, CDR1 is SGHVS and CDR2 is FQNEAQ. Trimming cost V 4 bases and J 6 bases; bases outside gene matches: 5.

The chain uses TRBV7-2 and TRBJ2-5; 9 positions agree with TRBD1. The CDR3 spans 15 residues. CDR1 and CDR2 from the germline V gene are SGHTA and FQGNSA. V lost 4 bases, J lost 2 bases, and 5 bases stayed unmatched. The CDR3 sequence: CASSSQTGGQETQYF. As DNA, the CDR3 is TGTGCCAGCAGCTCCCAGACAGGGGGACAAGAGACCCAGTACTTC. The variable domain in full, completed from reference TRBV7-2 and TRBJ2-5, reads GAGVSQSPSNKVTEKGKDVELRCDPISGHTALYWYRQSLGQGLEFLIYFQGNSAPDKSGLPSDRFSAERTGGSVSTLTIQRTQQEDSAVYLCASSSQTGGQETQYFGPGTRLLVL.

The chain employs TRBV7-3 and TRBJ2-5, with no clear D. The CDR3 is made up of 13 amino acids. V lost 2 bases and J lost 3, with 7 bases in between. Germline V gene data show CDR1 as SGHTA and CDR2 as FQGTGA. This CDR3 is CASSLGAKETQYF. CDR3 DNA sequence: TGTGCCAGCAGCTTAGGAGCTAAAGAGACCCAGTACTTC.

V gene TRBV5-1 combines with J gene TRBJ2-3; D is possibly TRBD2 (5 bases). Trimming pared 0 bases from V and 0 bases from J, leaving 8 bases between. Germline lookup yields CDR1 SGHRS and CDR2 YFSETQ. This CDR3 spans 15 amino acids. CDR3 in amino acids: CASSLEAASTDTQYF. For the CDR3, the DNA is TGCGCCAGCAGCTTGGAAGCGGCTAGCACAGATACGCAGTATTTT.

The chain employs TRBV6-5 and TRBJ1-6, with no clear D. Germline values: CDR1 MNHEY, CDR2 SVGAGI. Trimming removed 6 bases at V and 4 bases at J, with 10 bases between. The CDR3 covers 14 residues. DNA of the CDR3: TGTGCCAGCAGGAGCCGGGAGTATAATTCACCCCTCCACTTT. It codes for CASRSREYNSPLHF.